The present TCR beta chain was sequenced within a study of blood T cell repertoires in COVID-19. The CDR3 length is 13 residues. From germline, CDR1 is SGHAT and CDR2 FQNNGV. Trimming cost V 2 bases and J 2 bases, with 7 bases left between them. In the original analysis: Researchers report that nucleated cell counts were estimated from reference gene primer amplification. The protocol was immunoSEQ multiplex PCR, while the TCRdb copy is restricted to in-frame clones and leaves out a portion. V and J calls and clone size come straight from that table; D and trimming were deduced from the DNA. The table records hundreds of thousands of clones, 87% of them present only once.

V and J are TRBV11-2 and TRBJ2-7; D is possibly TRBD2 (5 bases). This receptor was identified in a man aged 18-30 years with active or convalescent COVID-19. Sequencing input: peripheral blood. CDR3 nucleotide sequence: TGTGCCAGCAGCTTACGGGGAGCCTACGAGCAGTACTTC. This codes for CASSLRGAYEQYF.